This TCR beta chain is drawn from a study of blood T cells in healthy people across ages. Study-level findings and limits: The CMV status of each donor remained undetermined, and this could have confounded shifts in expanded clonotypes. Compared with aged donors, long-lived donors showed fewer expanded clones, suggesting selection.

The CDR3 is 14 residues long. Per germline, CDR1 DFQATT and CDR2 SNEGSKA (reference sequence). Using a J-beta primer mix together with a sample-barcoded 5' primer, a second PCR was run for roughly 6 to 12 cycles. Each of the cDNA molecules was tagged by a template-switch adaptor with 12 random nucleotides. TCRdb independently ran MiXCR on the 5' RACE reads; one entry per CDR3 protein. The top ten hold over 20% of the sample, which has about 970,000 distinct CDR3 sequences, roughly 51% seen once. In regard to this clonotype: Its matching antigen is unknown. A junction end diverges from the germline sequence, so it may reflect a read error.

The study drew donors from healthy Caucasian individuals in Russia aged about 6 to 90. Sequenced sample: blood. The chain joins TRBV20-1 to TRBJ2-7, with D hard to call. This TCR derives from a woman aged 60-70 years in good health. CDR3 nucleotide sequence: TGCGGTGCTAGATCCCCGACTCAAGACTACGAGCAGTACTTC. As protein: CGARSPTQDYEQYF.